Below are 9 T cell receptor beta chains sequenced from a single sample in a study of PD-1 blockade in classical Hodgkin lymphoma. Assay used: immunoSEQ multiplex PCR; TCRdb lists only in-frame clones, some missing. The sample consists of around 91,000 clones, around 86% of them appearing once. The patients all showed relapse after autologous stem cell transplantation, while their brentuximab vedotin exposure varied. Here the sequenced sample was peripheral blood mononuclear cells (PBMCs), taken at baseline. The receptors derive from a human donor with classical Hodgkin lymphoma.

V gene TRBV6-1 combines with J gene TRBJ2-7; no definite D call. V lost 10 bases and J lost 1, with 8 bases in between. Germline V gene lookup returns CDR1 MNHNS and CDR2 SASEGT. This CDR3 has 11 amino acids. The CDR3: CATSESYEQYF. In DNA form, the CDR3 reads TGTGCCACCTCGGAATCCTACGAGCAGTACTTC.

This clone was found once. CDR3 nucleotides: TGTGCCAGCAGTTTGCGATCGAGTAGGGGATACAATGAGCAGTTCTTC. It is translated as CASSLRSSRGYNEQFF. The chain has TRBV28 and TRBJ2-1; D is perhaps TRBD1 (5 bases). CDR3 length equals 16 residues. Trimming took off 3 bases at V and 4 bases at J, with 16 bases between the two ends. Germline V CDR1 and CDR2: MDHEN, SYDVKM.

The chain links TRBV15 to TRBJ2-7; D not resolved. V dropped 5 bases and J dropped 6 bases, with 20 bases sitting between them. The CDR3 length is 15 residues. Germline V gene lookup returns CDR1 LNHNV and CDR2 YYDKDF (reference sequence). DNA of the CDR3: TGTGCCACCAGCGGTCGAATTAGTGGAATCGTCGAGCAGTACTTC. Translated, it gives CATSGRISGIVEQYF. Filled out from reference TRBV15 and TRBJ2-7, the complete variable domain reads DAMVIQNPRYQVTQFGKPVTLSCSQTLNHNVMYWYQQKSSQAPKLLFHYYDKDFNNEADTPDNFQSRRPNTSFCFLDIRSPGLGDTAMYLCATSGRISGIVEQYFGPGTRLTVT.

This chain joins TRBV4-2 and TRBJ2-3, with unresolved D. Trimming stripped 0 bases from V and 8 bases from J, with 12 bases between. Germline V gene lookup returns CDR1 LGHNA and CDR2 YNFKEQ. This CDR3 contains 14 residues. CDR3 nucleotide sequence: TGTGCCAGCAGCCAAGATACGTCTAGAGGTACGCAGTATTTT. Translated, it gives CASSQDTSRGTQYF.

The CDR3 DNA reads TGTGCCAGCAGTTCACCGGGACTAGCGGGACGGCCAGATACGCAGTATTTT. Protein: CASSSPGLAGRPDTQYF. This sequence joins TRBV2 and TRBJ2-3, with 13 bases matching TRBD2. The J segment lost 4 bases and the V segment lost 5 bases, leaving 9 bases of the junction unmatched. This CDR3 has 17 residues. Germline CDR1 and CDR2: SNHLY and FYNNEI.

The V and J genes are TRBV14 and TRBJ2-4; D is possibly TRBD1 (6 bases). Trimming stripped 4 bases from V and 1 base from J, with 8 bases between. The CDR3 runs to 14 residues. Germline CDR1 SGHDN, CDR2 FVKESK. CDR3 amino acids: CASSRQGAKNIQYF. In nucleotides, the CDR3 is TGTGCCAGCAGCCGCCAGGGGGCCAAAAACATTCAGTACTTC.

This clone was detected only once. V gene TRBV7-2 combines with J gene TRBJ1-2; D ambiguous. This CDR3 has 15 amino acids. Germline values: CDR1 SGHTA, CDR2 FQGNSA. The V gene lost 5 bases and the J gene lost 10 bases, with 23 bases spanning the gap. The CDR3 bases are TGTGCCAGCAGCCCGGACGGTCTCCCTTTATTGACCTACACCTTC. Amino acid sequence: CASSPDGLPLLTYTF.

This clone appeared a single time. The gene calls are TRBV28 and TRBJ2-1; the match to TRBD1 covers 8 bases. The CDR3 consists of 16 residues. The germline V gene has CDR1 MDHEN and CDR2 SYDVKM. The J segment lost 7 bases and the V segment lost 4 bases, leaving 12 bases of the junction unmatched. DNA for the CDR3: TGTGCCAGCAGTTCTACAGGGCAGGGGGCAGAGAATGAGCAGTTCTTC. Translated, it gives CASSSTGQGAENEQFF.

The rearrangement uses TRBV7-8 and TRBJ2-7, with D tentatively TRBD2 (5 bases). Deletions cut 0 bases from V and 3 bases from J, with 15 bases between. This CDR3 is built from 16 residues. Germline assignment: CDR1 SGHVS and CDR2 FQNEAQ. Written as DNA, the CDR3 is TGTGCCAGCAGCTTAGCGTCGTCGAGAGCGGTCTACGAGCAGTACTTC. Its translation is CASSLASSRAVYEQYF.